The 6 T cell receptor beta chains listed next were all sequenced from one sample in a study of T cells after yellow fever vaccination. TCRdb independently ran MiXCR on the 5' RACE reads; one entry per CDR3 protein. The sample gives more than 9,000 distinct CDR3 sequences, around 4.7% of which show up once; roughly 1.5% is in the top ten. The sequencing used PBMCs, either bulk or a sorted T-cell subset (CD4+, CD8+, memory, or dextramer-sorted; not recorded which), collected about 2 weeks after the first yellow fever vaccination. These receptors were collected from a young man who received the YFV17D yellow fever vaccine.

This clonotype was seen many times. V is TRBV5-1 and J is TRBJ1-3; a possible D gene is TRBD1 (5 bases). With 8 bases removed from V and 0 bases from J, the gap between germline ends came to 9 bases. The CDR3 contains 13 residues. Germline CDR1 and CDR2: SGHRS and YFSETQ. The CDR3 sequence is CASTDNSGNTIYF. The CDR3 coding sequence is TGCGCCAGTACGGACAACTCTGGAAACACCATATATTTT.

This clonotype was counted a few times. V gene TRBV4-2 combines with J gene TRBJ1-2; no reliable D call. The CDR3 totals 14 residues. From germline, CDR1 is LGHNA and CDR2 YNFKEQ. V was pared by 2 bases and J by 2 bases, with 9 bases between. The CDR3 sequence is CASSQPDRNYGYTF. The CDR3 nucleotides read TGTGCCAGCAGCCAACCGGACCGGAACTATGGCTACACCTTC.

In its sample, this clonotype is medium-sized. The rearrangement joins TRBV7-2 to TRBJ2-7; the D gene could be TRBD1 or TRBD2 (5 bases each). The CDR3 loop spans 15 amino acids. From germline, CDR1 is SGHTA and CDR2 FQGNSA. V lost 1 base and J lost 0, with 10 bases in between. CDR3 amino acids: CASSLGEGTSYEQYF. In DNA, the CDR3 is TGTGCCAGCAGCTTAGGAGAAGGGACCTCCTACGAGCAGTACTTC.

This clonotype was recorded at least ten times. V is TRBV27 and J is TRBJ1-6, with D perhaps TRBD1 (6 bases). CDR3 size: 15 residues. V lost 6 bases and J 6 bases, leaving 15 bases between the germline ends. Germline CDR1 is MNHEY and CDR2 is SMNVEV (reference sequence). CDR3 DNA sequence: TGTGCCAGCAGCCGTACACAGGGAATTAATTCACCCCTCCACTTT. This sequence encodes CASSRTQGINSPLHF.

This clonotype is medium-sized in the sample. The chain has TRBV6-2 or TRBV6-3 and TRBJ1-2; D uncertain. CDR3 size: 15 residues. The V gene lost 0 bases and the J gene lost 4 bases, with 12 bases spanning the gap. Per germline, CDR1 MNHEY and CDR2 SVGEGT. Here the CDR3 reads CASSYSVANPYGYTF. The DNA of the CDR3 is TGTGCCAGCAGTTACTCGGTGGCTAACCCCTATGGCTACACCTTC.

This clonotype was observed many times. The gene calls are TRBV20-1 and TRBJ1-3; 7 bases fit TRBD1. The CDR3 runs to 13 residues. Per germline, CDR1 DFQATT and CDR2 SNEGSKA (reference sequence). Germline trimming cut 5 bases from V and 8 bases from J; bases unmatched to any gene: 9. Here the CDR3 reads CSAGTDARDTIYF. The DNA for the CDR3 is TGCAGTGCTGGGACAGACGCCCGGGACACCATATATTTT.